The next 16 T cell receptor beta chains were all read from a single sample in a study of shared clonotypes between healthy human individuals. Clones were sequenced by immunoSEQ multiplex PCR, and TCRdb holds only the in-frame ones, with some missing. The sample records roughly 2 million clones, more than 90% being singletons. The sequenced sample was naive CD4+ T cells sorted from blood. Subset meaning: CD45RA+ positively selected. The source is a young man in good health.

The J gene is TRBJ2-3, the V gene TRBV4-2; tentatively, D is TRBD2 (6 bases). Trimming took 0 bases from V and 2 from J, leaving 15 bases between them. CDR1 is LGHNA and CDR2 is YNFKEQ in the germline V gene. The CDR3 totals 17 residues. The CDR3 here is CASSQDESGVLTDTQYF. CDR3 DNA sequence: TGTGCCAGCAGCCAAGACGAGTCGGGGGTTCTCACAGATACGCAGTATTTT.

The V and J genes are TRBV5-4 and TRBJ1-1; D unclear. The CDR3 has 13 amino acids. The germline V and J ends were trimmed by 2 bases and 4 bases, with 9 bases remaining between them. In germline, CDR1 is SGHNT, CDR2 YYREEE (reference sequence). The CDR3 reads CASSLPGTTEAFF. DNA for the CDR3: TGTGCCAGCAGCTTACCGGGCACCACTGAAGCTTTCTTT.

The sample holds one count of this clone. The rearrangement uses TRBV5-1 and TRBJ2-7; D ambiguous. The germline V and J ends were trimmed by 4 bases and 3 bases, with 11 bases remaining between them. This CDR3 contains 13 residues. Germline CDR1 reads SGHRS; CDR2 reads YFSETQ. The CDR3 loop is CASSPGFIYEQYF. In nucleotides, the CDR3 is TGCGCCAGCAGCCCTGGGTTTATCTACGAGCAGTACTTC.

This sequence joins TRBV5-6 and TRBJ1-6; D is possibly TRBD1 (5 bases). V dropped 5 bases and J dropped 0 bases, with 18 bases sitting between them. CDR1 SGHDT and CDR2 YYEEEE come from the germline V gene. This CDR3 is 18 amino acids long. This CDR3 reads CASSAGTRTRSYNSPLHF. CDR3 nucleotides: TGTGCCAGCAGTGCCGGGACGCGTACCCGCTCCTATAATTCACCCCTCCACTTT.

The chain joins TRBV6-5 to TRBJ2-2, with D unresolved. This CDR3 region has 14 residues. From germline, CDR1 is MNHEY and CDR2 SVGAGI. V was cut by 8 bases and J by 2 bases, with 12 bases left in between. The CDR3 region has the DNA TGTGCCAGCTGCCGCAGACCCAACACCGGGGAGCTGTTTTTT. Residues: CASCRRPNTGELFF.

This rearrangement joins TRBV7-2 to TRBJ2-3; D is perhaps TRBD2 (5 bases). The germline gives CDR1 SGHTA, CDR2 FQGNSA. CDR3 length equals 18 residues. Trimming left V 2 bases short and J 0 bases short, with 18 bases between. CDR3 protein: CASSLKLATRASTDTQYF. CDR3 DNA sequence: TGTGCCAGCAGCTTAAAGCTAGCCACTCGAGCTAGCACAGATACGCAGTATTTT.

This sequence joins TRBV2 and TRBJ2-7, with a weak D call TRBD2 (5 bases). The germline V and J ends were trimmed by 0 bases and 8 bases, with 14 bases remaining between them. Germline V gene data show CDR1 as SNHLY and CDR2 as FYNNEI. The CDR3 totals 14 residues. The CDR3 spells CASSEAAGLGQQYF. In DNA, the CDR3 is TGTGCCAGCAGTGAAGCGGCGGGCCTTGGGCAGCAGTACTTC. Looking up the rest from reference TRBV2 and TRBJ2-7 gives the full variable domain: EPEVTQTPSHQVTQMGQEVILRCVPISNHLYFYWYRQILGQKVEFLVSFYNNEISEKSEIFDDQFSVERPDGSNFTLKIRSTKLEDSAMYFCASSEAAGLGQQYFGPGTRLTVT.

This clone was seen a single time. The chain couples TRBV7-8 to TRBJ2-7; 9 nucleotides agree with TRBD1. V lost 3 bases, J lost 7 bases, and 16 bases stayed unmatched. The CDR3 has 17 residues. Per the germline V gene, CDR1 is SGHVS and CDR2 is FQNEAQ. DNA for the CDR3: TGTGCCAGCAGCTTGCGTCCGTGGGACAGGGAGCTAGGGGAGCAGTACTTC. Its protein product is CASSLRPWDRELGEQYF.

The V gene is TRBV7-9, the J gene TRBJ1-3; weak D call: TRBD1 (5 bases). The germline V and J ends were trimmed by 6 bases and 4 bases, with 16 bases remaining between them. There are 15 residues in the CDR3. Germline lookup yields CDR1 SEHNR and CDR2 FQNEAQ (reference sequence). The CDR3 is CASRQRDSGGNTIYF. The DNA of the CDR3 is TGTGCCAGCAGACAACGGGACTCGGGGGGAAACACCATATATTTT.

The genes are TRBV6-5 and TRBJ1-3; D remains unclear. CDR3 length: 15 amino acids. CDR1 MNHEY and CDR2 SVGAGI come from the germline V gene. The V and J ends lost 6 bases and 0 bases respectively, with 12 bases between them. This chain's CDR3 is CASRQNSNSGNTIYF. The CDR3 DNA reads as TGTGCCAGCAGACAAAACAGCAACTCTGGAAACACCATATATTTT.

V usage is TRBV29-1 and J usage is TRBJ2-5; D might be TRBD1 (6 bases). V was cut by 3 bases and J by 4 bases, with 18 bases left in between. The length of the CDR3 is 15 residues. Germline values: CDR1 SQVTM, CDR2 ANQGSEA. The CDR3 DNA is TGCAGCGTTGAGGGGATGAGGGCAGGGGTAGAGACCCAGTACTTC. Amino acids: CSVEGMRAGVETQYF.

This rearrangement joins TRBV6-5 to TRBJ2-7; D is undetermined. CDR3 size: 13 residues. CDR1 MNHEY and CDR2 SVGAGI come from the germline V gene. Trimming took 6 bases from V and 3 from J, leaving 12 bases between them. In DNA form, the CDR3 reads TGTGCCAGCAGAGACAACCTCGGCTACGAGCAGTACTTC. Its translation: CASRDNLGYEQYF.

This chain uses TRBV11-2 with TRBJ1-3; no definite D call. V gave up 4 bases and J gave up 1 base, with 11 bases separating them. Germline V CDR1 and CDR2: SGHAT, FQNNGV. The CDR3 has 15 amino acids. CDR3 DNA: TGTGCCAGCAGCTCCCTTCGGGAATCTGGAAACACCATATATTTT. This encodes CASSSLRESGNTIYF.

About this clone itself: The conserved phenylalanine or tryptophan is not found at the CDR3 terminus, so this likely reflects a read error. Because the CDR3's place on the DNA is in doubt, the DNA is left out and the CDR3 is given as listed by TCRdb. This chain connects TRBV5-4 to TRBJ2-7; the table names TRBD1, a call not compared with the DNA. The CDR3 is 12 amino acids in total, end residues counted. The germline gives CDR1 SGHNT, CDR2 YYREEE (reference sequence). The CDR3 is CASSLAGTGFIL.

J is TRBJ2-1 and V is TRBV5-4; 7 nucleotides match TRBD2. Per germline, CDR1 SGHNT and CDR2 YYREEE (reference sequence). The CDR3 contains 15 residues. Trimming cost V 2 bases and J 9 bases; bases outside gene matches: 11. This chain's CDR3 is CASSLAAGEEGEQFF. The CDR3 coding sequence is TGTGCCAGCAGCTTAGCGGCGGGAGAGGAGGGTGAGCAGTTCTTC.

This clone was counted once. This chain connects TRBV5-1 to TRBJ2-7; D may match TRBD1 or TRBD2 (5 bases each). This CDR3 is built from 15 residues. The V gene lost 0 bases and the J gene lost 5 bases, with 15 bases spanning the gap. CDR1 is SGHRS, CDR2 YFSETQ, per germline. The CDR3 sequence: CASSLAVGLGDEQYF. The CDR3 nucleotides read TGCGCCAGCAGCTTGGCCGTGGGGCTGGGAGACGAGCAGTACTTC.